A single sample is the source of the 18 T cell receptor beta chains below, sequenced in a study of radiotherapy plus CTLA-4 blockade in lung cancer. Method: immunoSEQ multiplex PCR; TCRdb's copy keeps in-frame clones and lacks some. The sample shows 60,000 to 70,000 clones, around 86% of them seen only once. The source material was peripheral blood, sampled from a patient treated with radiotherapy plus ipilimumab. These receptors all come from a human donor with non-small cell lung cancer who had a partial response to radiotherapy plus ipilimumab.

The chain has TRBV6-5 and TRBJ2-5; 7 bases agree with TRBD2. V was pared by 2 bases and J by 3 bases, with 0 bases of the junction left unmatched. Germline V gene data show CDR1 as MNHEY and CDR2 as SVGAGI. The length of the CDR3 is 13 residues. The CDR3 loop reads CASSYSGEETQYF. CDR3 nucleotide sequence: TGTGCCAGCAGTTACAGCGGGGAAGAGACCCAGTACTTC.

This clone was recorded a few times. The V gene is TRBV6-5, the J gene TRBJ2-7; 8 bases line up with TRBD2. This CDR3 region has 15 residues. The ends lost 6 bases at V and 2 bases at J; junction bases unmatched: 9. Germline CDR1 and CDR2: MNHEY and SVGAGI. Here the CDR3 reads CASSPSGWAAYEQYF. CDR3 sequence (DNA): TGTGCCAGCAGCCCTAGCGGGTGGGCCGCCTACGAGCAGTACTTC.

This chain uses TRBV25-1 with TRBJ2-1; 9 bases align to TRBD2. CDR1 MGHDK and CDR2 SYGVNS come from the germline V gene. The CDR3 runs 13 residues. V shed 4 bases, J shed 7 bases, and the junction held 2 bases outside the gene matches. The CDR3 DNA is TGTGCCAGCAGTGTAGCGGGAGTAAATGAGCAGTTCTTC. Protein product: CASSVAGVNEQFF.

The V gene is TRBV7-9, the J gene TRBJ2-7, with D possibly matching TRBD2 (5 bases). Germline-derived CDR1 and CDR2 are SEHNR and FQNEAQ (reference sequence). This CDR3 has 14 residues. V lost 7 bases to trimming and J lost 0 bases, with 13 bases between them. CDR3 amino acids: CASIRDPSSYEQYF. For the CDR3, the DNA is TGTGCCAGCATCCGGGATCCAAGCTCCTACGAGCAGTACTTC. Combining the CDR3 with reference TRBV7-9 and TRBJ2-7 gives the whole variable domain DTGVSQNPRHKITKRGQNVTFRCDPISEHNRLYWYRQTLGQGPEFLTYFQNEAQLEKSRLLSDRFSAERPKGSFSTLEIQRTEQGDSAMYLCASIRDPSSYEQYFGPGTRLTVT.

For the CDR3, the DNA is TGTGCCAGCTCACGAGTTCATGGACAGGTGAACACTGAAGCTTTCTTT. Amino acid sequence: CASSRVHGQVNTEAFF. The gene calls are TRBV18 and TRBJ1-1, with 7 bases lining up with TRBD1. Per the germline V gene, CDR1 is KGHSH and CDR2 is LQKENI. Trimming removed 4 bases from V and 0 bases from J; junction bases left unmatched: 8. This CDR3 has 16 amino acids. Full variable domain (missing parts from reference TRBV18 and TRBJ1-1): NAGVMQNPRHLVRRRGQEARLRCSPMKGHSHVYWYRQLPEEGLKFMVYLQKENIIDESGMPKERFSAEFPKEGPSILRIQQVVRGDSAAYFCASSRVHGQVNTEAFFGQGTRLTVV.

The V call is TRBV11-3, the J call TRBJ2-5; a possible D gene is TRBD1 (6 bases). This CDR3 is built from 15 residues. The germline CDR1 and CDR2 sequences are SGHNT and YENEEA. V was shortened by 5 bases and J by 3 bases, with 16 bases between the two germline ends. The CDR3 spells CASSRSGQSKETQYF. The CDR3 DNA is TGTGCCAGCAGCCGGTCCGGACAGTCTAAAGAGACCCAGTACTTC.

The chain employs TRBV29-1 and TRBJ1-1; 7 bases are shared with TRBD1. Germline lookup yields CDR1 SQVTM and CDR2 ANQGSEA. The CDR3 consists of 13 residues. The V segment lost 4 bases and the J segment 4 bases; nucleotides outside the gene matches: 6. The CDR3 sequence is CSVGEGAGTEAFF. The CDR3 coding sequence is TGCAGCGTTGGCGAGGGGGCGGGCACTGAAGCTTTCTTT.

This clone was seen many times. This chain uses TRBV7-3 with TRBJ2-2; 12 bases are a match to TRBD2. J lost 3 bases, V lost 2 bases, and 4 bases had no gene match. This CDR3 is 17 amino acids long. CDR1 is SGHTA, CDR2 FQGTGA, per germline. The CDR3 reads CASSLSSGRAYTGELFF. DNA for the CDR3: TGTGCCAGCAGCTTATCTAGCGGGAGGGCCTACACCGGGGAGCTGTTTTTT.

The J gene is TRBJ2-1, the V gene TRBV18; weak D call: TRBD2 (8 bases). CDR1 and CDR2 (germline): KGHSH, LQKENI. The CDR3 spans 17 residues. Between the trimmed V and J ends, which lost 2 bases and 4 bases, there was a span of 18 bases. CDR3 sequence (DNA): TGTGCCAGCTCACCAACACAGGGGACGGGGGGGTACAATGAGCAGTTCTTC. Translation gives CASSPTQGTGGYNEQFF.

The chain has TRBV5-4 and TRBJ1-2, with 8 nucleotides matching TRBD1. V lost 4 bases and J lost 1; bases outside the gene matches: 3. CDR1 is SGHNT and CDR2 is YYREEE in the germline V gene (reference sequence). The CDR3 has 14 residues. The CDR3 region has the DNA TGTGCCAGCAGCCAGGGACAGGTTAACTATGGCTACACCTTC. Amino acid sequence: CASSQGQVNYGYTF. Variable domain in full (rest from reference TRBV5-4 and TRBJ1-2): ETGVTQSPTHLIKTRGQQVTLRCSSQSGHNTVSWYQQALGQGPQFIFQYYREEENGRGNFPPRFSGLQFPNYSSELNVNALELDDSALYLCASSQGQVNYGYTFGSGTRLTVV.

V gene TRBV4-1 combines with J gene TRBJ1-2; TRBD1 agrees at 8 bases. Germline-derived CDR1 and CDR2 are MGHRA and YSYEKL. This CDR3 comprises 15 residues. Trimming took 4 bases from V and 2 from J; bases not matched to a gene: 6. CDR3 sequence reads: CASSLKTGANYGYTF. The CDR3 DNA follows: TGCGCCAGCAGCCTCAAGACAGGGGCCAACTATGGCTACACCTTC.

V gene TRBV5-5 combines with J gene TRBJ2-1, with 8 bases that match TRBD2. The J segment lost 0 bases and the V segment lost 5 bases, leaving 1 base of the junction unmatched. The CDR3 spans 14 residues. CDR1 and CDR2 from the germline V gene are SGHKS and YYEKEE (reference sequence). The DNA of the CDR3 is TGTGCCAGCAGAAGCGGGAGCTCCTACAATGAGCAGTTCTTC. Its protein is CASRSGSSYNEQFF.

This chain joins TRBV9 and TRBJ2-1; D not resolved. Germline V gene lookup returns CDR1 SGDLS and CDR2 YYNGEE. This CDR3 is built from 12 residues. Deletions cut 3 bases from V and 4 bases from J, with 5 bases between. CDR3 residues: CASSALYNEQFF. Written as DNA, the CDR3 is TGTGCCAGCAGCGCCCTTTACAATGAGCAGTTCTTC. Together with reference TRBV9 and TRBJ2-1, the CDR3 gives the full variable domain: DSGVTQTPKHLITATGQRVTLRCSPRSGDLSVYWYQQSLDQGLQFLIQYYNGEERAKGNILERFSAQQFPDLHSELNLSSLELGDSALYFCASSALYNEQFFGPGTRLTVL.

The chain joins TRBV28 to TRBJ1-6; 7 positions match TRBD1. The CDR3 has 14 residues. Germline loops: CDR1 MDHEN, CDR2 SYDVKM. With V trimmed by 10 bases and J by 10 bases, 13 bases remained unmatched. This chain's CDR3 is CATLSDRIYSPLHF. As DNA, the CDR3 is TGTGCCACCCTTTCGGACAGGATATACTCACCCCTCCACTTT.

Points on this clone: Compared with germline, one end of the junction differs, possibly owing to a read error. The chain employs TRBV11-2 and TRBJ1-1; D not certain. Germline assignment: CDR1 SGHAT and CDR2 FQNNGV. The CDR3 loop spans 12 amino acids. For the CDR3, the DNA is TGTGCCAGCACCTTAGACCGGGGTGAAGCTTTCTTT. Translated, it gives CASTLDRGEAFF.

CDR3 DNA: TGTGCCAGCAGCCCCAGACTAGCGGCAACCTACGAGCAGTACTTC. It codes for CASSPRLAATYEQYF. V is TRBV13 and J is TRBJ2-7; 9 nucleotides align to TRBD2. Germline values: CDR1 PRHDT, CDR2 FYEKMQ (reference sequence). V dropped 5 bases and J dropped 2; count of bases not matched to a gene: 7. This CDR3 contains 15 residues.

The chain uses TRBV29-1 and TRBJ2-1; TRBD2 matches 7 bases. The V segment lost 1 base and the J segment 0 bases; nucleotides outside the gene matches: 9. The CDR3 is made up of 17 amino acids. The germline V gene encodes CDR1 SQVTM and CDR2 ANQGSEA. This CDR3 reads CSVEGQLLAISYNEQFF. CDR3 bases: TGCAGCGTTGAAGGACAACTACTAGCGATCTCCTACAATGAGCAGTTCTTC.

The V gene is TRBV28, the J gene TRBJ1-3, with D unclear. Between the trimmed V and J ends, which lost 5 bases and 0 bases, there was a span of 17 bases. The CDR3 is 17 residues long. CDR1 MDHEN and CDR2 SYDVKM come from the germline V gene. The CDR3 DNA sequence: TGTGCCAGCAGTCCGGCCGGGGTATCAAGCTCTGGAAACACCATATATTTT. Its translation is CASSPAGVSSSGNTIYF.